Below, 19 T cell receptor beta chains from the same sample are listed, as sequenced in a study of metastatic and nonmetastatic thyroid tumors. Using MiXCR, TCRdb reanalyzed the PCR reads. The sample lists under 30,000 clones; 15% were seen once. Every patient underwent thyroid surgery untreated. Sequences were obtained from blood. Source of these receptors: a female donor with papillary thyroid cancer or a benign thyroid nodule (not recorded which). Some clones in this sample may be carry-over from other donors' samples.

This clone was recorded only once. J is TRBJ1-4 and V is TRBV7-2; the D gene is possibly TRBD1 (5 bases). V was trimmed by 10 bases and J by 8 bases, leaving 23 bases between them. CDR3 size: 15 residues. Germline lookup yields CDR1 SGHTA and CDR2 FQGNSA. The DNA of the CDR3 is TGTGCCATCAGGGACCAAGGTGGGGCGGAGGAAAAACTGTTTTTT. Residues: CAIRDQGGAEEKLFF. Together with reference TRBV7-2 and TRBJ1-4, the CDR3 gives the full variable domain: GAGVSQSPSNKVTEKGKDVELRCDPISGHTALYWYRQSLGQGLEFLIYFQGNSAPDKSGLPSDRFSAERTGGSVSTLTIQRTQQEDSAVYLCAIRDQGGAEEKLFFGSGTQLSVL.

This clone was counted ten times or more. This chain links TRBV19 with TRBJ2-5, with D maybe TRBD2 (7 bases). Deletions cut 2 bases from V and 9 bases from J, with 19 bases between. Germline V gene sequence: CDR1 LNHDA, CDR2 SQIVND (reference sequence). The CDR3 consists of 15 residues. The CDR3 DNA reads TGTGCCAGTAGTATAATGAGGGGGGGCTTGGGGCCCCAGTACTTC. Translated: CASSIMRGGLGPQYF.

The chain combines TRBV13 with TRBJ1-1; no clear D. The CDR3 sequence is 15 residues long. Germline CDR1 PRHDT, CDR2 FYEKMQ (reference sequence). Trimming removed 0 bases from V and 4 bases from J, with 12 bases in between. The CDR3 spells CASSLGVRMTTEAFF. CDR3 nucleotides: TGTGCCAGCAGCTTAGGGGTAAGGATGACCACTGAAGCTTTCTTT.

At least ten counts were recorded for this clone. The genes are TRBV15 and TRBJ2-7, with TRBD1 identical over 7 bases. This CDR3 contains 14 residues. V trimming: 2 bases; J trimming: 4 bases; junction bases outside the gene matches: 5. From germline, CDR1 is LNHNV and CDR2 YYDKDF (reference sequence). As DNA, the CDR3 is TGTGCCACCAGCAGAAAACAGGGGAGTTACGAGCAGTACTTC. Translating gives CATSRKQGSYEQYF.

This clone was seen at least ten times. The V gene is TRBV5-4, the J gene TRBJ2-1; 9 bases are a match to TRBD2. In germline, CDR1 is SGHNT, CDR2 YYREEE (reference sequence). There are 16 residues in the CDR3. The junction had 5 bases not matched to a gene; V was cut back by 0 bases and J by 4 bases. The chain's CDR3 is CASSLGREGPYNEQFF. CDR3 DNA sequence: TGTGCCAGCAGCTTGGGGCGGGAGGGCCCTTACAATGAGCAGTTCTTC.

With regard to this clone: A read error may account for a junction end that differs from germline. V and J are TRBV6-5 and TRBJ2-7, with D unclear. This CDR3 has 14 residues. CDR1 and CDR2 from the germline V gene are MNHEY and SVGAGI. The CDR3 here is CAGSLPEGSYEQYF. CDR3 coding DNA: TGTGCCGGCAGTTTACCGGAAGGCTCCTACGAGCAGTACTTC.

The table lists this clone with many counts. The V gene is TRBV3-1, the J gene TRBJ2-2; D is possibly TRBD2 (5 bases). Between the trimmed V and J ends, which lost 4 bases and 5 bases, there was a span of 20 bases. This CDR3 is 17 amino acids long. The germline V gene encodes CDR1 LGHDT and CDR2 YNNKEL (reference sequence). The CDR3 spells CASSPLFLAFSTGELFF. Written as DNA, the CDR3 is TGTGCCAGCAGCCCCCTCTTTCTAGCATTCTCAACCGGGGAGCTGTTTTTT.

This clone was recorded a few times. The rearrangement joins TRBV19 to TRBJ2-1, with TRBD1 identical over 8 bases. CDR1 is LNHDA and CDR2 is SQIVND in the germline V gene (reference sequence). The CDR3 is 14 residues long. With V trimmed by 5 bases and J by 4 bases, 4 bases remained unmatched. CDR3 bases: TGTGCCAGTAGTTCGACAGGGGTTTACAATGAGCAGTTCTTC. Residues: CASSSTGVYNEQFF.

By sample fraction, this clone is medium-sized (0.01 to 0.1%). The chain has TRBV20-1 and TRBJ2-7; TRBD1 matches at 12 bases. The V gene end was trimmed by 1 base and the J gene end by 6 bases; junction bases not matched to a gene: 10. CDR1 is DFQATT, CDR2 SNEGSKA, per germline (reference sequence). CDR3 length: 16 residues. In nucleotides, the CDR3 is TGCAGTGCTAGAGTCATCCCGGGACAGGGGGCAGGCGAGCAGTACTTC. It specifies CSARVIPGQGAGEQYF.

This clone rates as medium-sized. The chain carries TRBV20-1 and TRBJ2-7; unclear D gene. The V and J ends lost 0 bases and 0 bases respectively, with 6 bases between them. Per germline, CDR1 DFQATT and CDR2 SNEGSKA (reference sequence). CDR3 length: 13 amino acids. The CDR3 DNA is TGCAGTGCTAGAGAGACCGGCTCCTACGAGCAGTACTTC. Its translation is CSARETGSYEQYF.

This clone was seen ten or more times. This chain joins TRBV11-2 and TRBJ2-3, with D perhaps TRBD1 (6 bases). The germline V gene encodes CDR1 SGHAT and CDR2 FQNNGV. V was shortened by 4 bases and J by 2 bases, with 13 bases between the two germline ends. CDR3 length equals 15 residues. The CDR3 nucleotides read TGTGCCAGCAGCTCCTCGACAGGACTCACAGATACGCAGTATTTT. Translated: CASSSSTGLTDTQYF.

In its sample, this clone was seen many times. The chain joins TRBV6-6 to TRBJ2-2; TRBD2 agrees at 12 bases. Germline assignment: CDR1 MNHNY and CDR2 SVGAGI (reference sequence). With V trimmed by 1 base and J by 2 bases, 8 bases remained unmatched. The CDR3 is 19 amino acids. The CDR3 loop is CASSYYLPSGRANTGELFF. CDR3 DNA sequence: TGTGCCAGCAGTTACTATCTGCCTAGCGGGAGGGCTAACACCGGGGAGCTGTTTTTT.

At least ten counts were recorded for this clone. A much larger clone sits a single nucleotide away, making a read error possible. Other DNA sequences in the same sample also yield this CDR3. V gene TRBV6-1 combines with J gene TRBJ2-3; tentative D call: TRBD2 (5 bases). Germline-derived CDR1 and CDR2 are MNHNS and SASEGT. The CDR3 covers 14 residues. Trimming stripped 7 bases from V and 4 bases from J, with 15 bases between. CDR3 nucleotide sequence: TGTGCCAGCATCCGTGATAGCGACGCAGATACGCAGTATTTT. Protein product: CASIRDSDADTQYF.

This clone was observed at least ten times. This rearrangement joins TRBV18 to TRBJ2-7, with 7 nucleotides matching TRBD1. The CDR3 is 15 amino acids. Germline values: CDR1 KGHSH, CDR2 LQKENI. The trim removed 2 bases at V and 2 bases at J, leaving 6 bases unmatched. For the CDR3, the DNA is TGTGCCAGCTCACCAACCACGGGACAGCCCTACGAGCAGTACTTC. Amino acid sequence: CASSPTTGQPYEQYF.

The sample holds many counts of this clone. The chain couples TRBV28 to TRBJ1-1; 7 bases fit TRBD1. After removal of 6 bases from V and 5 bases from J, the junction contained 9 bases not matched to a gene. This CDR3 contains 14 residues. Looked up from germline, CDR1 is MDHEN and CDR2 is SYDVKM. Here the CDR3 DNA reads TGTGCCAGCAGAAAACAGGGGTCGCGAACTGAAGCTTTCTTT. This sequence encodes CASRKQGSRTEAFF.

This clone was observed at least ten times. The CDR3 region has the DNA TGTGCCAGTAGCGAGGGGAGGGCCAAAAACATTCAGTACTTC. Translation gives CASSEGRAKNIQYF. The V gene is TRBV19, the J gene TRBJ2-4, with D possibly matching TRBD2 (6 bases). This CDR3 region has 14 residues. Germline-derived CDR1 and CDR2 are LNHDA and SQIVND (reference sequence). The V gene lost 6 bases and the J gene lost 1 base, with 10 bases spanning the gap.

This clone has a count of ten or more. V is TRBV12-3 or TRBV12-4 and J is TRBJ2-2; D ambiguous. The CDR3 runs 12 residues. The V end was cut by 3 bases, the J end by 6 bases, with 5 bases between. CDR3 region: CASSFRAGELFF. In DNA form, the CDR3 reads TGTGCCAGCAGTTTCCGGGCCGGGGAGCTGTTTTTT.

This clone occurred many times. The genes are TRBV6-1 and TRBJ1-4; 12 bases fit TRBD1. Germline CDR1 is MNHNS and CDR2 is SASEGT. The CDR3 loop spans 16 amino acids. The ends lost 6 bases at V and 0 bases at J; junction bases unmatched: 2. DNA for the CDR3: TGTGCCAGCAGGGGACAGGGGGCGGCAACTAATGAAAAACTGTTTTTT. Translation: CASRGQGAATNEKLFF.

This clone was counted ten times or more. The chain recombines TRBV6-6 with TRBJ1-4; possibly TRBD1 for D (6 bases). The germline CDR1 and CDR2 sequences are MNHNY and SVGAGI (reference sequence). The V gene lost 0 bases and the J gene lost 7 bases, with 12 bases spanning the gap. The CDR3 has 15 amino acids. CDR3 sequence: CASSYSIQGAEKLFF. CDR3 nucleotide sequence: TGTGCCAGCAGTTACTCGATACAGGGTGCTGAAAAACTGTTTTTT.